One T cell receptor (beta chain) is described in this entry. Its antigen is still unknown. Broader study findings: Whole repertoires were not studied in the larger cohort, only one V-J beta rearrangement. Tumor Treg TCRs overlapped most with tumor naive CD4+ cells.

Trimming took off 6 bases at V and 10 bases at J, with 11 bases between the two ends. The CDR3 is 11 residues long. Per the germline V gene, CDR1 is SGHKS and CDR2 is YYEKEE (reference sequence). Full-length variable regions came from constant-region reverse primers plus semi-nested Nested Universal Primer A PCR. TCRdb fed the 5' RACE reads into MiXCR, producing one record per CDR3 protein. The sample contains 8,000 to 10,000 distinct CDR3 sequences, over 50% of which appear only once. Tregs were sorted as CD4+CD25+CD127-/low cells. This TCR derives from a female donor with breast cancer. The specimen was Tregs sorted from a lymph node. The chain carries TRBV5-5 and TRBJ2-1; no reliable D call. CDR3: CASMKGKEQFF. The CDR3 nucleotides read TGTGCCAGCATGAAAGGGAAAGAGCAGTTCTTC.